The rows below give T cell receptor beta chains drawn from one sample of a study of metastatic and nonmetastatic thyroid tumors. Through MiXCR, TCRdb re-clonotyped the PCR reads. Seen here are about 17,000 clones, about a third observed once, and the top ten hold 17%. The sequenced sample was tumor tissue. These TCRs come from a female donor with papillary thyroid cancer or a benign thyroid nodule (not recorded which). Some clones in this sample may be carry-over from other donors' samples. CDR3s include the opening cysteine and the closing phenylalanine or tryptophan. D genes are given only for firm matches. Not all rows give a size; the values are once, few, many and, for expanded clones, a class.

D gene | clone size | J gene | V gene | CDR3 protein | CDR3 DNA
. | medium-sized | TRBJ1-2 | TRBV4-3 | CASSQDAREGVWGYTF | TGCGCCAGCAGCCAAGACGCTCGGGAGGGGGTGTGGGGCTACACCTTC
. | . | TRBJ2-2 | TRBV18 | CASPVGGTSNTGELFF | TGTGCCAGCCCGGTGGGCGGGACATCGAACACCGGGGAGCTGTTTTTT
TRBD2 | . | TRBJ2-7 | TRBV9 | CASSSSRGGRYEQYF | TGTGCCAGCAGCTCCTCCCGGGGGGGGCGCTACGAGCAGTACTTC
TRBD2 | medium-sized | TRBJ2-1 | TRBV6-1 | CASRDGLAGGPSSYNEQFF | TGTGCCAGCAGAGACGGACTAGCGGGAGGGCCGAGCTCCTACAATGAGCAGTTCTTC
. | few | TRBJ2-7 | TRBV6-1 | CASSEGPGPYYEQYF | TGTGCCAGCAGTGAGGGACCGGGACCCTATTACGAGCAGTACTTC
. | . | TRBJ1-2 | TRBV24-1 | CATSDPGSARGYTF | TGTGCCACCAGTGACCCGGGATCGGCCCGTGGCTACACCTTC
. | . | TRBJ2-1 | TRBV6-5 | CASSSVLPSVILSSYNEQFF | TGTGCCAGCAGTTCCGTCCTTCCTAGCGTCATCCTGAGCTCCTACAATGAGCAGTTCTTC
TRBD1 | . | TRBJ1-2 | TRBV20-1 | CSAETGTGSYGGYTF | TGCAGTGCTGAGACCGGGACAGGGTCCTACGGTGGCTACACCTTC
TRBD1 | . | TRBJ2-7 | TRBV5-1 | CASSYEGQGISPTYEQYF | TGCGCCAGCAGCTACGAGGGACAGGGGATATCACCTACTTACGAGCAGTACTTC
. | many | TRBJ1-1 | TRBV19 | CASSIEAQRGRTEAFF | TGTGCCAGTAGTATAGAGGCCCAGCGGGGTCGGACTGAAGCTTTCTTT
TRBD2 | few | TRBJ2-2 | TRBV6-1 | CASSLGLAGITGELFF | TGTGCCAGCAGTCTGGGACTAGCGGGGATCACCGGGGAGCTGTTTTTT
TRBD2 | . | TRBJ2-3 | TRBV20-1 | CSDSTQGGRTDTQYF | TGCAGTGATAGTACCCAGGGCGGGAGAACAGATACGCAGTATTTT
TRBD1 | few | TRBJ1-5 | TRBV2 | CASQTGKDKPEHF | TGTGCCAGCCAGACAGGGAAAGATAAGCCCGAGCATTTT
. | . | TRBJ1-3 | TRBV6-1 | CASSERTGQGNTIHF | TGTGCCAGCAGTGAAAGGACCGGCCAGGGAAACACCATACATTTT
TRBD1 | few | TRBJ2-3 | TRBV28 | CASSLFSGTGGRGTDTQYF | TGTGCCAGCAGTTTGTTTTCCGGGACAGGGGGCCGGGGCACAGATACGCAGTATTTT
. | few | TRBJ1-6 | TRBV19 | CASNQEGSYNSPLHF | TGTGCCAGTAACCAAGAGGGCTCCTATAATTCACCCCTCCACTTT
. | . | TRBJ2-1 | TRBV5-1 | CASSWNRGNEQFF | TGCGCCAGCAGCTGGAATAGGGGAAATGAGCAGTTCTTC
. | many | TRBJ2-7 | TRBV27 | CASSSRDTSFYEQYF | TGTGCCAGCAGTTCCCGGGACACTTCCTTCTACGAGCAGTACTTC
. | few | TRBJ2-7 | TRBV6-6 | CASSYGGSYEQYF | TGTGCCAGCAGTTACGGGGGCTCCTACGAGCAGTACTTC
. | . | TRBJ2-3 | TRBV10-1 | CASSWDTDTQYF | TGCGCCAGCAGTTGGGACACAGATACGCAGTATTTT
. | . | TRBJ2-5 | TRBV5-5 | CASSVPGRTQETQYF | TGTGCCAGCAGCGTCCCGGGACGGACTCAAGAGACCCAGTACTTC